The count of the clone carrying this T cell receptor (beta chain) is one. This sample stems from a study of blood T cell repertoires in COVID-19. There are 17 residues in the CDR3. CDR1 SGHNT and CDR2 YENEEA come from the germline V gene. Trimming left V 5 bases short and J 0 bases short, with 18 bases between. TCRdb keeps only in-frame clones here, not all; method: immunoSEQ multiplex PCR. The repertoire consists of about 230,000 clones, with 84% occurring once and the leading ten covering roughly 1.4%. The sequenced sample was peripheral blood. The gene calls are TRBV11-3 and TRBJ2-3; D might be TRBD2 (5 bases). The sequence was obtained from a woman aged 40 to 50 who had recovered from COVID-19. The CDR3 spells CASSPIDGETSTDTQYF. Written as DNA, the CDR3 is TGTGCCAGCAGCCCAATAGACGGGGAGACTAGCACAGATACGCAGTATTTT. The full variable domain, with the rest looked up from reference TRBV11-3 and TRBJ2-3, is EAGVVQSPRYKIIEKKQPVAFWCNPISGHNTLYWYLQNLGQGPELLIRYENEEAVDDSQLPKDRFSAERLKGVDSTLKIQPAELGDSAVYLCASSPIDGETSTDTQYFGPGTRLTVL.